The sequence of this TCR beta chain was determined in a study of blood T cell repertoires in COVID-19. Overall study context: Acute and convalescent COVID-19 samples came from the United States, Italy and Spain. PBMCs, B-cell-depleted T cells, or T cells provided the cDNA or gDNA that made up the material.

As originally analysed: Using reference gene primer amplification, nucleated cell counts were estimated. TCRdb's copy holds only in-frame clones and misses some; the assay was immunoSEQ multiplex PCR. Clonal size and the V and J genes are those of that table, whereas D and trimming came from the DNA. The sample contains tens of thousands of clones, 70% to 90% of which appear only once. Germline V gives CDR1 DFQATT, CDR2 SNEGSKA (reference sequence). This CDR3 comprises 11 residues. Trimming took 6 bases from V and 15 from J; bases not matched to a gene: 11. The sequence was obtained from a man aged 70 or older with acute or convalescent COVID-19. The source material was peripheral blood. The V call is TRBV20-1, the J call TRBJ1-5; TRBD1 aligns across 7 bases. CDR3 in DNA: TGCAGTGCCCTTCGGGACAGTAGATTGCATTTT. Protein product: CSALRDSRLHF.